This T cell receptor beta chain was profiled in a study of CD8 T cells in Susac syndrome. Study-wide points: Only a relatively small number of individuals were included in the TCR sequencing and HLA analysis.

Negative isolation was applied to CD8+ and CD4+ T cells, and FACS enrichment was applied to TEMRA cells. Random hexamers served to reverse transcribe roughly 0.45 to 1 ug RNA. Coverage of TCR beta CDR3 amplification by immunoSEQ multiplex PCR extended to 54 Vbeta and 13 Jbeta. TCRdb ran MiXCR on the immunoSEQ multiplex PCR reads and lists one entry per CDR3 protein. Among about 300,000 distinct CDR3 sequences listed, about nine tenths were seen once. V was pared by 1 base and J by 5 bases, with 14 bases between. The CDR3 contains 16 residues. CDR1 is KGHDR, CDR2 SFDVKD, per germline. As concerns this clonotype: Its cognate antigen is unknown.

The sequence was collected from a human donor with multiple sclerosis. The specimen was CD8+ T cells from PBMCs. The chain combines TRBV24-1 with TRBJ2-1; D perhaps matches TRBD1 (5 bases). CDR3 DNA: TGTGCCACCAGTGATTTTGTGCGGCAGGGTGACAATGAGCAGTTCTTC. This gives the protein CATSDFVRQGDNEQFF.